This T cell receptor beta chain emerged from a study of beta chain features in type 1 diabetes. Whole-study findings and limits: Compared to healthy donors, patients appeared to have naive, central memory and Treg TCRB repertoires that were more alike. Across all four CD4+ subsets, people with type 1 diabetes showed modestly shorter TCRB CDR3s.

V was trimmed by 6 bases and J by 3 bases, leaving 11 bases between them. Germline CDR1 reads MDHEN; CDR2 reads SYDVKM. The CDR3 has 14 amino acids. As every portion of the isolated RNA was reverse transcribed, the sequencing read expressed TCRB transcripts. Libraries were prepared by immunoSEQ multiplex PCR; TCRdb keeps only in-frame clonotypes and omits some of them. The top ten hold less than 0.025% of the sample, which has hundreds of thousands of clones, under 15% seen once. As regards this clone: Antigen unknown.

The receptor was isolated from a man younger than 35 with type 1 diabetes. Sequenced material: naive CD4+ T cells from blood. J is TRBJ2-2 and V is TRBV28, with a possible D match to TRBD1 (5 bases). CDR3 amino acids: CASRQGRDTGELFF. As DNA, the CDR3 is TGTGCCAGCAGGCAGGGTCGGGACACCGGGGAGCTGTTTTTT. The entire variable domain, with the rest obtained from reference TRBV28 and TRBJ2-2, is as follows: DVKVTQSSRYLVKRTGEKVFLECVQDMDHENMFWYRQDPGLGLRLIYFSYDVKMKEKGDIPEGYSVSREKKERFSLILESASTNQTSMYLCASRQGRDTGELFFGEGSRLTVL.